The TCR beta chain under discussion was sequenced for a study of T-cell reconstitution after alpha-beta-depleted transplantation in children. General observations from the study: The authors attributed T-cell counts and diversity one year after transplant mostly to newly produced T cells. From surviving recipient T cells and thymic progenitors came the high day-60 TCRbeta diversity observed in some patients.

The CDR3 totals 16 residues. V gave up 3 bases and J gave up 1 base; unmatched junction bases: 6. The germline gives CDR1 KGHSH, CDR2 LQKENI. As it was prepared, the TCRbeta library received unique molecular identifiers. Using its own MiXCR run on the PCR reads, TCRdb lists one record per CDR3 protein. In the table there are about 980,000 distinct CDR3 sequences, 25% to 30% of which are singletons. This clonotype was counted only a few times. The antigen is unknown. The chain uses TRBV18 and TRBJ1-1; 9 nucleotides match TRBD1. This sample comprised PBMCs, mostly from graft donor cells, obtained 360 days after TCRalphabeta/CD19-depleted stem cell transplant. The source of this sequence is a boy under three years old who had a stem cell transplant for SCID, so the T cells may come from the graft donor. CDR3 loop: CASSPERGQGNTEAFF. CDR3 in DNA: TGTGCCAGCTCACCGGAAAGGGGACAGGGGAACACTGAAGCTTTCTTT.